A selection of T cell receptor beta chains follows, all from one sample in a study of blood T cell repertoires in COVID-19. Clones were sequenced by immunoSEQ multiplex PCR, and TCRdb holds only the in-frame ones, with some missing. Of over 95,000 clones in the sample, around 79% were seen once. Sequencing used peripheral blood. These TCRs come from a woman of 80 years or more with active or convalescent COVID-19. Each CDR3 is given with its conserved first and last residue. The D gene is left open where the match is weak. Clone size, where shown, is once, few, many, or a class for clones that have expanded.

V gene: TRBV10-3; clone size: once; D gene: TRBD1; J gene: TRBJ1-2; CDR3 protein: CAISESVGGVGGYTF; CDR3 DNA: TGTGCCATCAGTGAGTCCGTAGGGGGCGTGGGTGGCTACACCTTC
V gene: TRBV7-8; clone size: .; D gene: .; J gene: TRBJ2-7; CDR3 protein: CASSRNREIGEQYF; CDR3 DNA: TGTGCCAGCAGCCGAAACAGGGAAATAGGCGAGCAGTACTTC
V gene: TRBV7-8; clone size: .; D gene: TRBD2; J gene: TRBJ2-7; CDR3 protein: CASSLETSASSYEQYF; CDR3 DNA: TGTGCCAGCAGCTTAGAGACTAGCGCAAGCTCCTACGAGCAGTACTTC
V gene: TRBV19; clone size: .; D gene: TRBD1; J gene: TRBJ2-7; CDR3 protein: CASSPTGTGAREQYF; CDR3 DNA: TGTGCCAGTAGCCCAACCGGGACAGGGGCGCGGGAGCAGTACTTC
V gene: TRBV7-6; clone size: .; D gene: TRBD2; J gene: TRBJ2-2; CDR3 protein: CASSLVLAGGAELFF; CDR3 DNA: TGTGCCAGCAGCTTAGTTCTCGCGGGAGGAGCGGAGCTGTTTTTT
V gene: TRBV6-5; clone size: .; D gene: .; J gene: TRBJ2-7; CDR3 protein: CASSHTGSQYF; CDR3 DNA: TGTGCCAGCAGCCACACAGGGTCGCAGTACTTC
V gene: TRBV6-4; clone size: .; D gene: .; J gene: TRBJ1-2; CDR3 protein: CASSPGTANYGYTF; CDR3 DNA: TGTGCCAGCAGCCCAGGGACTGCAAACTATGGCTACACCTTC
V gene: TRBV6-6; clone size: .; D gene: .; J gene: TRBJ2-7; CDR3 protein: CASRRNNEIQVYEQYF; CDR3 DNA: TGTGCCAGCAGACGTAACAATGAGATTCAGGTCTACGAGCAGTACTTC
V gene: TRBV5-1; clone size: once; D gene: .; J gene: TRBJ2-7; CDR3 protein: CASSHSGLGSEQYF; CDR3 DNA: TGCGCCAGCAGTCACAGCGGGTTAGGATCCGAGCAGTACTTC
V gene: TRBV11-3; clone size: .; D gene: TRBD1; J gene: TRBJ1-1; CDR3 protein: CASSLRTGIGEAFF; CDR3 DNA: TGTGCCAGCAGCTTAAGGACAGGGATTGGTGAAGCTTTCTTT
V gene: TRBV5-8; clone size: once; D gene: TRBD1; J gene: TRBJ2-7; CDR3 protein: CASASTTTGQGADEQYF; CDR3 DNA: TGTGCCAGCGCCTCGACCACAACGGGACAGGGGGCCGACGAGCAGTACTTC
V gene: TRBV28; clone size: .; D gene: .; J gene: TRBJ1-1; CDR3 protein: CATAGGYTEAFF; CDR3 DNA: TGTGCCACCGCAGGTGGGTACACTGAAGCTTTCTTT
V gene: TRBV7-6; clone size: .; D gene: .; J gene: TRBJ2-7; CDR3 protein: CASSLGQSPTYEQYF; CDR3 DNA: TGTGCCAGCAGCTTAGGACAGTCCCCGACCTACGAGCAGTACTTC
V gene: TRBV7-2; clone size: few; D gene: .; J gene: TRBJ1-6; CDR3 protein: CASSLVQVNSPLHF; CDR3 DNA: TGTGCCAGCAGCTTAGTACAGGTTAATTCACCCCTCCACTTT
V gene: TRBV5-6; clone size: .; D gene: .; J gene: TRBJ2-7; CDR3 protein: CASSPTTTLLSYEQYF; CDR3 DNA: TGTGCCAGCAGCCCAACCACAACCCTGCTTTCCTACGAGCAGTACTTC
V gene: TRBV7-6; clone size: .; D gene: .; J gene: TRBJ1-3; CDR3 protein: CAIGSSGNTIYF; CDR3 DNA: TGTGCCATCGGGAGCTCTGGAAACACCATATATTTT
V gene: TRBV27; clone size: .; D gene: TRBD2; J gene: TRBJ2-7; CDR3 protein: CASSPSGLDEQYF; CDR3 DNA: TGTGCCAGCAGTCCCTCGGGACTAGACGAGCAGTACTTC
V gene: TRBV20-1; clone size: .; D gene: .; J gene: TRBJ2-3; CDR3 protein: CSARDRTSRYF; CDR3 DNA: TGCAGTGCTAGAGATCGAACTAGCAGGTATTTT
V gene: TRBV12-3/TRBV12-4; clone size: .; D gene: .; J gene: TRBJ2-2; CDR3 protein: CASRGSTGELFF; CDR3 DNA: TGTGCCAGCAGGGGGAGCACCGGGGAGCTGTTTTTT
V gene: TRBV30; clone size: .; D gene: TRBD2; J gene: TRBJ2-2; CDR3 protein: CAWSVAAGVLTGELFF; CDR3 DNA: TGTGCCTGGAGTGTAGCCGCGGGAGTTTTGACCGGGGAGCTGTTTTTT
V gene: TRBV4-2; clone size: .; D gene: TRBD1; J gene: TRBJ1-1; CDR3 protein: CASSAGTGVIFYTEAFF; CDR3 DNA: TGTGCCAGCAGCGCCGGGACAGGGGTTATATTTTACACTGAAGCTTTCTTT
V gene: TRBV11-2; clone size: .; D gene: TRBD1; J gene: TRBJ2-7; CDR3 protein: CASSRQSVGQGYEQYF; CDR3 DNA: TGTGCCAGCAGCCGCCAGTCCGTGGGACAGGGCTACGAGCAGTACTTC
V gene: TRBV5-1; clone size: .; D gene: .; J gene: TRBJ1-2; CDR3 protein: CASSLGQSVDGYTF; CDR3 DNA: TGCGCCAGCAGCTTGGGACAGTCCGTGGATGGCTACACCTTC
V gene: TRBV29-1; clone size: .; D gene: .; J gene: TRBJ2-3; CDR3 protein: CSVIQGGTDTQYF; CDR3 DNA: TGCAGCGTTATACAGGGTGGGACAGATACGCAGTATTTT
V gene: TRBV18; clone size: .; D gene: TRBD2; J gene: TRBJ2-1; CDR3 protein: CASSPVGARLVGGNEQFF; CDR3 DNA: TGTGCCAGCTCACCTGTAGGGGCCCGACTAGTCGGGGGGAATGAGCAGTTCTTC
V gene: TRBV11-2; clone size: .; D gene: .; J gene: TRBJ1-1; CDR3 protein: CASSRQLNTEAFF; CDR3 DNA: TGTGCCAGCAGCCGACAGCTTAACACTGAAGCTTTCTTT
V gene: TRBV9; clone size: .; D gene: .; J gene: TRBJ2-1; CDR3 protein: CASSFRAEHEQFF; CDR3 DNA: TGTGCCAGCAGCTTCCGTGCTGAGCATGAGCAGTTCTTC
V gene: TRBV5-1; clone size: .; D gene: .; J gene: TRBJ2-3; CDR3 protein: CASSPRVGTTDTQYF; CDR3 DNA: TGTGCCAGCAGCCCGAGGGTGGGAACGACAGATACGCAGTATTTT
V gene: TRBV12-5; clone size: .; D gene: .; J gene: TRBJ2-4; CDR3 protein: CASGSNGTSLAKNIQYF; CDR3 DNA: TGTGCTAGTGGTTCCAATGGGACAAGTCTAGCCAAAAACATTCAGTACTTC
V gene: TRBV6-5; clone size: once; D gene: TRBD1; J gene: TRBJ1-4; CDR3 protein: CAVQGAYNEKLFF; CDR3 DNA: TGTGCCGTACAGGGGGCGTATAATGAAAAACTGTTTTTT
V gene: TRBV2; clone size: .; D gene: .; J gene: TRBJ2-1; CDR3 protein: CASSEQGPEQFF; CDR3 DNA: TGTGCCAGCAGTGAACAGGGGCCTGAGCAGTTCTTC
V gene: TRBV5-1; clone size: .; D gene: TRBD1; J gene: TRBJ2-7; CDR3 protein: CASSLLSRGQGSNEQYF; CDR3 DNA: TGTGCCAGCAGCTTACTTAGCAGGGGGCAAGGTAGTAACGAGCAGTACTTC
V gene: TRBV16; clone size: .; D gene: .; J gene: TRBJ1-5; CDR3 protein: CASSQTTGNQPQHF; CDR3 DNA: TGTGCCAGCAGCCAAACTACAGGGAATCAGCCCCAGCATTTT